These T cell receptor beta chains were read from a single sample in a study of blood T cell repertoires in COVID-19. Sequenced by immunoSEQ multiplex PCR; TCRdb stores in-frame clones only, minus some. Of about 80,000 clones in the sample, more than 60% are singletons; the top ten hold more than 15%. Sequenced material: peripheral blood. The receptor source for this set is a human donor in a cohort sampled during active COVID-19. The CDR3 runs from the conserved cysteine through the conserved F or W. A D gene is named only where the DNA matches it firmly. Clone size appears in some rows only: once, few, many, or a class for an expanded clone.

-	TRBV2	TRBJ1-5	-	TGTGCCAGCAGAGGCGGGGGGCATAGCAATCAGCCCCAGCATTTT	CASRGGGHSNQPQHF
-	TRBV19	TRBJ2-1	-	TGTGCCAGTAGTACCCCCCCGGAGGTAGCCAGCTCCTACAATGAGCAGTTCTTC	CASSTPPEVASSYNEQFF
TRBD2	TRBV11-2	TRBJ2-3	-	TGTGCCAGCAGCTTCCTAGCGGGGGCCCCCCCTACGCAGTATTTT	CASSFLAGAPPTQYF
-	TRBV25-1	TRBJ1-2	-	TGTGCCAGCAGCGGGGGTTGGCAGACCTTCTATGGCTACACCTTC	CASSGGWQTFYGYTF
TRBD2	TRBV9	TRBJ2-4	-	TGTGCCAGCAGCCCAGGACTAGCGGGGGACATTCAGTACTTC	CASSPGLAGDIQYF
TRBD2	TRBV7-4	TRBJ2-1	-	TGTGCCAGCAGCCTAAGACTAGCGGGAGGCCGGTATGCCTACAATGAGCAGTTCTTC	CASSLRLAGGRYAYNEQFF
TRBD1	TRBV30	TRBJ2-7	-	TGTGCCTGGAGTTCGGGACAGTCCTACGAGCAGTACTTC	CAWSSGQSYEQYF
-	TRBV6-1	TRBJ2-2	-	TGTGCCAGCAGTGAAGCGCTCGGGGTGGGGACCGGGGAGCTGTTTTTT	CASSEALGVGTGELFF
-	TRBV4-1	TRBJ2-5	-	TGCGCCAGCAGCCAAGAGAGAGCGTACCTAGGAGAGACCCAGTACTTC	CASSQERAYLGETQYF
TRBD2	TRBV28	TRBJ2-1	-	TGTGCCAGCAGTTCACGGGGGGACAATGAGCAGTTCTTC	CASSSRGDNEQFF
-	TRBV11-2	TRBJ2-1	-	TGTGCCAGCAGCTTAGGGGGGCTAGCGGTTACCTACAATGAGCAGTTCTTC	CASSLGGLAVTYNEQFF
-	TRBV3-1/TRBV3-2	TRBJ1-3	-	TGTGCCAGCAGCCAAGAGAGCACTGGAAACACCATATATTTT	CASSQESTGNTIYF
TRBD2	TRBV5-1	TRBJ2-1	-	TGCGCCAGCAGCCCGGGACTAGCGCCAATCTCCTACAATGAGCAGTTCTTC	CASSPGLAPISYNEQFF
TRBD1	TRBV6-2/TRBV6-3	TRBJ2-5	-	TGTGCCAGCAGTTTTATCCGGGACAGGGGAACCCAGTACTTC	CASSFIRDRGTQYF
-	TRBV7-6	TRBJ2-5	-	TGTGCCAGCAGCTTAGGGACAGCACAAGAGACCCAGTACTTC	CASSLGTAQETQYF
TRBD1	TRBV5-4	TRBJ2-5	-	TGTGCCAGCAGCTATCGGGCAGGGGGCGGAGAGACCCAGTACTTC	CASSYRAGGGETQYF
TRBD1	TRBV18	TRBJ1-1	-	TGTGCCAGCTCACCACCGCAGGGGGGCACTGAAGCTTTCTTT	CASSPPQGGTEAFF
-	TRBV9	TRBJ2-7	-	TGTGCCAGCAGCGTAGCTTACTACCCCTACGAGCAGTACTTC	CASSVAYYPYEQYF
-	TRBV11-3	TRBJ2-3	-	TGTGCCAGCAGCTTAGGTGGGGGCAGGAGAGATACGCAGTATTTT	CASSLGGGRRDTQYF
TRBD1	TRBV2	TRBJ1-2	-	TGTGCCAGCAGTGAATTCCCAGGGGGCAGCTATGGCTACACCTTC	CASSEFPGGSYGYTF
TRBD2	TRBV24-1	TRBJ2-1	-	TGTGCCACCAGGACTAGCGGGAGGGACAATGAGCAGTTCTTC	CATRTSGRDNEQFF
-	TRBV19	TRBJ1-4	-	TGTGCCAGTAGTACACCACAACGAGGGAATGAAAAACTGTTTTTT	CASSTPQRGNEKLFF
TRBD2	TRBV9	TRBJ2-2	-	TGTGCCAGCAGCGTAGCTACGGCGGGACTAGCCATTACCGGGGAGCTGTTTTTT	CASSVATAGLAITGELFF
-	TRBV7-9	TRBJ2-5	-	TGTGCCAGCAGCTCGAAGAGGGTCGCCGAGACCCAGTACTTC	CASSSKRVAETQYF
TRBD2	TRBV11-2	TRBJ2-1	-	TGTGCCAGCAGCTTCTCCGGGGGGGCCCCCTACAATGAGCAGTTCTTC	CASSFSGGAPYNEQFF
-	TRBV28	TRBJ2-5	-	TGTGCCAGCAGGTGGGGCGGATTGGAGACCCAGTACTTC	CASRWGGLETQYF
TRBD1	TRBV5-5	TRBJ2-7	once	TGTGCCAGCAGCGCAGCGCCGGGACAGGGCTACGAGCAGTACTTC	CASSAAPGQGYEQYF
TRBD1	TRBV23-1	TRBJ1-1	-	TGCGCCAGCAGTCAACGCCACAAAAGGGACAGGGGGTATACTGAAGCTTTCTTT	CASSQRHKRDRGYTEAFF
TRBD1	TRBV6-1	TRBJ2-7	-	TGTGCCAGCAGTGAAGTAACCACAGGGGTCACCTCCTACGAGCAGTACTTC	CASSEVTTGVTSYEQYF
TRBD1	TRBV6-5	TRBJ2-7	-	TGTGCCAGCAGTAATTCGGGACAGGGGGCTTACGAGCAGTACTTC	CASSNSGQGAYEQYF
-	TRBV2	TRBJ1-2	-	TGTGCCAGCAGTGAAAGGCAGGGAAATGGCTACACCTTC	CASSERQGNGYTF
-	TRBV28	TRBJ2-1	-	TGTGCCAGCAGTTTGGGCAGATCCAATGAGCAGTTCTTC	CASSLGRSNEQFF
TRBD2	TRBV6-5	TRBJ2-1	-	TGTGCCAGCAGTCTACTAACTAGCGGGAGTGGGCAGTTCTTC	CASSLLTSGSGQFF
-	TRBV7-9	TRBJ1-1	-	TGTGCCACCCACCCACCTACCTTGAACACTGAAGCTTTCTTT	CATHPPTLNTEAFF
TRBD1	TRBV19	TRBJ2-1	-	TGTGCCAGTAGTATCGGGACAGGGGCCTACAATGAGCAGTTCTTC	CASSIGTGAYNEQFF
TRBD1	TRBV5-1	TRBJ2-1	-	TGCGCCAGCAGCTTGGTCGGCGACAGGGGATCCTACAATGAGCAGTTCTTC	CASSLVGDRGSYNEQFF
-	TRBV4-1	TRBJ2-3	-	TGCGCCAGCAGCCAAGTCCTGGGACTCGCCACAGATACGCAGTATTTT	CASSQVLGLATDTQYF
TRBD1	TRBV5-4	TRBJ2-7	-	TGTGCCAGCAGCCTTTCCATGGGACAGGGGGCGGAGGTGCAGTACTTC	CASSLSMGQGAEVQYF
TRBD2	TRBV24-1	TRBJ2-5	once	TGTGCCACCAGTGAGTGGACTAGCGGGGGTCAAGAGACCCAGTACTTC	CATSEWTSGGQETQYF
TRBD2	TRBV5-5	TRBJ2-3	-	TGTGCCAGCCGTGGTGGGGCTAGCGGCTTAAAAGGTGGAGATACGCAGTATTTT	CASRGGASGLKGGDTQYF
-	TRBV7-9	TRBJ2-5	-	TGTGCCAGCAGCCCAGGGACTTACCAGTCGGAGACCCAGTACTTC	CASSPGTYQSETQYF
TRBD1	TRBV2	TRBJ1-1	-	TGTGCCAGCACTGATCCCCAGACAGGGCGCACTGAAGCTTTCTTT	CASTDPQTGRTEAFF
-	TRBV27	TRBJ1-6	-	TGTGCCAGCAGTAGACTCCGTCCCTCCTATAATTCACCCCTCCACTTT	CASSRLRPSYNSPLHF
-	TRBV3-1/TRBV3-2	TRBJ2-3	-	TGTGCCAGCAGCCGTAATGCTAGGAGCACAGATACGCAGTATTTT	CASSRNARSTDTQYF
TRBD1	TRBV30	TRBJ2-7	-	TGTGCCTGGAGTTCGACAGGGGAGGCCTACGAGCAGTACTTC	CAWSSTGEAYEQYF
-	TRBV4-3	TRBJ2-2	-	TGCGCCAGCAGCCAAGAAGGGGCGAACACCGGGGAGCTGTTTTTT	CASSQEGANTGELFF